What follows describes a single TCR beta chain. This record comes from a study of blood T cell repertoires in COVID-19. V was trimmed by 1 base and J by 2 bases, leaving 11 bases between them. Germline V gives CDR1 LGHDT, CDR2 YNNKEL (reference sequence). The CDR3 extends over 15 amino acids. Sequenced by immunoSEQ multiplex PCR; TCRdb stores in-frame clones only, minus some. The sample shows 150,000 to 200,000 clones, 80% to 85% of them seen only once. The sequencing input was PBMCs or T cells enriched from blood (not recorded which). This chain joins TRBV3-1 (or the pseudogene TRBV3-2) and TRBJ1-2, with a possible D match to TRBD1 (5 bases). The receptor comes from a woman aged 55-70 years who had recovered from COVID-19. CDR3 loop: CASSQGARVNYGYTF. CDR3 nucleotide sequence: TGTGCCAGCAGCCAAGGAGCCAGGGTGAACTATGGCTACACCTTC.